The clone carrying this TCR beta chain was seen at least ten times. The sample is drawn from a study of T-cell reconstitution after alpha-beta-depleted transplantation in children. Preparing the TCRbeta library involved the use of unique molecular identifiers. TCRdb re-called the PCR reads with MiXCR, one entry per CDR3 protein. Here the sample spans about 340,000 distinct CDR3 sequences, roughly 15% being singletons. Per germline, CDR1 DFQATT and CDR2 SNEGSKA (reference sequence). The CDR3 is 12 residues long. V lost 4 bases and J lost 6, with 10 bases in between. The gene calls are TRBV20-1 and TRBJ1-5; D gene ambiguous. The TCR originated in a human donor who donated a stem cell graft to a child with Fanconi anemia. This material consisted of PBMCs, taken from the stem cell graft. CDR3 sequence reads: CSAKGPGQPQHF. DNA of the CDR3: TGCAGTGCTAAGGGTCCTGGTCAGCCCCAGCATTTT.